These 19 T cell receptor beta chains came from one sample sequenced in a study of cytomegalovirus exposure and HLA in healthy donors. The PCR employed 60 Vbeta primers together with 13 Jbeta primers. Clones were sequenced by immunoSEQ multiplex PCR, and TCRdb holds only the in-frame ones, with some missing. Altogether 100,000 to 150,000 clones are present, around 80% being singletons, with the ten largest covering more than 1%. Sequenced sample: PBMCs. These receptors were collected from a female donor in good health and CMV-seronegative.

The chain couples TRBV27 to TRBJ2-1, with TRBD1 as a possible D gene (6 bases). Germline V lookup: CDR1 MNHEY, CDR2 SMNVEV (reference sequence). V lost 5 bases and J 6 bases, leaving 11 bases between the germline ends. This CDR3 region has 13 residues. The CDR3 is CASSDQGRNEQFF. As DNA, the CDR3 is TGTGCCAGCAGTGACCAGGGGCGCAATGAGCAGTTCTTC.

This clone was observed once. The V call is TRBV5-6, the J call TRBJ1-4; D perhaps matches TRBD1 (6 bases). The CDR3 covers 15 residues. The V gene lost 5 bases and the J gene lost 7 bases, with 18 bases spanning the gap. Germline V gives CDR1 SGHDT, CDR2 YYEEEE. Written as DNA, the CDR3 is TGTGCCAGCAGAACCTACAGGGCCGGAGGTGAAAAACTGTTTTTT. Its protein product is CASRTYRAGGEKLFF.

This sequence joins TRBV9 and TRBJ1-1, with D possibly matching TRBD1 (6 bases). The CDR3 extends over 14 amino acids. Germline assignment: CDR1 SGDLS and CDR2 YYNGEE. Trimming took off 0 bases at V and 11 bases at J, with 17 bases between the two ends. In DNA, the CDR3 is TGTGCCAGCAGCGTAGAGGGGGACCAGAGGTTGGCTTTCTTT. Translating it yields CASSVEGDQRLAFF.

The rearrangement uses TRBV9 and TRBJ2-2; D might be TRBD1 (8 bases). In germline, CDR1 is SGDLS, CDR2 YYNGEE. Trimming took off 4 bases at V and 7 bases at J, with 23 bases between the two ends. The CDR3 has 17 residues. CDR3 DNA: TGTGCCAGCAGCCCGGGGGGATACAGGGGGAGTAGCGGGGAGCTGTTTTTT. Its translation: CASSPGGYRGSSGELFF.

The gene calls are TRBV5-1 and TRBJ2-5, with D possibly matching TRBD2 (6 bases). Germline loops: CDR1 SGHRS, CDR2 YFSETQ. Deletions cut 3 bases from V and 2 bases from J, with 11 bases between. The CDR3 length is 14 residues. The CDR3 sequence is CASSSGGVQETQYF. The CDR3 DNA is TGCGCCAGCAGCTCCGGAGGGGTACAAGAGACCCAGTACTTC.

J is TRBJ1-2 and V is TRBV19; D not certain. Per the germline V gene, CDR1 is LNHDA and CDR2 is SQIVND (reference sequence). This CDR3 is built from 14 residues. V lost 3 bases and J lost 3, with 11 bases in between. CDR3 nucleotides: TGTGCCAGTAGTATCAGGCCGCCTCACTATGGCTACACCTTC. It is translated as CASSIRPPHYGYTF.

This clone showed up just a few times. The chain links TRBV6-5 to TRBJ1-1; no clear D. Trimming shortened V by 5 bases and J by 6 bases, and 19 bases separated the two germline ends. CDR1 is MNHEY and CDR2 is SVGAGI in the germline V gene. The CDR3 sequence is 15 residues long. The CDR3 here is CASSARFGGSAEAFF. CDR3 sequence (DNA): TGTGCCAGCAGTGCACGGTTCGGAGGGAGCGCTGAAGCTTTCTTT.

V is TRBV6-5 and J is TRBJ2-3, with D possibly being TRBD1 (5 bases). The CDR3 runs 15 residues. V was trimmed by 2 bases and J by 4 bases, leaving 13 bases between them. Germline CDR1 MNHEY, CDR2 SVGAGI. The CDR3 loop reads CASSYIQGWADTQYF. The CDR3, as DNA: TGTGCCAGCAGTTACATCCAGGGTTGGGCAGATACGCAGTATTTT.

The chain combines TRBV27 with TRBJ2-7; D is ambiguous. In germline, CDR1 is MNHEY, CDR2 SMNVEV (reference sequence). The germline V and J ends were trimmed by 6 bases and 3 bases, with 15 bases remaining between them. The CDR3 totals 14 residues. This CDR3 reads CASSPLAYIYEQYF. The CDR3 DNA is TGTGCCAGCAGCCCTCTCGCTTACATCTACGAGCAGTACTTC.

The chain carries TRBV5-4 and TRBJ2-5, with 9 bases that match TRBD2. The trim removed 4 bases at V and 1 base at J, leaving 5 bases unmatched. Germline CDR1 is SGHNT and CDR2 is YYREEE (reference sequence). This CDR3 spans 15 amino acids. The CDR3 sequence: CASSGTSGRQETQYF. The CDR3 DNA is TGTGCCAGCAGCGGAACTAGCGGGCGCCAAGAGACCCAGTACTTC.

CDR3 sequence (DNA): TGCGCCAGCAGCTTGGTGTCTAGCGGGCACAGGAGCTCCTACGAGCAGTACTTC. Amino acid sequence: CASSLVSSGHRSSYEQYF. V is TRBV5-1 and J is TRBJ2-7, with 8 bases matching TRBD2. Germline V lookup: CDR1 SGHRS, CDR2 YFSETQ. With 0 bases clipped from V and 0 bases from J, the junction kept 11 bases outside the gene matches. CDR3 length equals 18 residues.

The gene calls are TRBV18 and TRBJ2-2; D unclear. Trimming pared 2 bases from V and 1 base from J, leaving 5 bases between. Per the germline V gene, CDR1 is KGHSH and CDR2 is LQKENI. The CDR3 is made up of 14 amino acids. The CDR3 DNA follows: TGTGCCAGCTCACCAGTCGTGAACACCGGGGAGCTGTTTTTT. Its translation: CASSPVVNTGELFF.

The chain links TRBV7-2 to TRBJ2-3, with 8 positions matching TRBD2. This CDR3 spans 16 amino acids. In germline, CDR1 is SGHTA, CDR2 FQGNSA. With V trimmed by 0 bases and J by 5 bases, 7 bases remained unmatched. The CDR3 sequence is CASSLAGGRTGDTQYF. The DNA for the CDR3 is TGTGCCAGCAGCTTAGCCGGCGGGAGGACCGGAGATACGCAGTATTTT.

This sequence joins TRBV7-8 and TRBJ1-4, with 7 bases identical to TRBD1. Germline CDR1 and CDR2: SGHVS and FQNEAQ. This CDR3 comprises 17 residues. V lost 5 bases to trimming and J lost 2 bases; unmatched junction nucleotides: 11. The CDR3 loop is CASSSPAGQVTNEKLFF. CDR3 bases: TGTGCCAGCAGCAGCCCGGCAGGACAGGTGACTAATGAAAAACTGTTTTTT.

There are a few counts of this clone. This chain uses TRBV6-5 with TRBJ1-6; D is undetermined. The CDR3 is 13 amino acids. The V end lost 7 bases, the J end lost 8 bases, and 12 bases lay between the germline ends. Germline V gene sequence: CDR1 MNHEY, CDR2 SVGAGI. The CDR3 protein is CASIDYEYSPLHF. For the CDR3, the DNA is TGTGCCAGCATAGACTACGAGTATTCACCCCTCCACTTT.

A few counts support this clone. The chain has TRBV4-3 and TRBJ2-5; 7 bases are shared with TRBD2. J gave up 7 bases and V 4 bases, and 12 bases lay outside the gene matches. This CDR3 has 15 residues. The germline CDR1 and CDR2 sequences are LGHNA and YSLEER. DNA of the CDR3: TGCGCCAGCAGCCGATCGGGACTAAACGAAAGGACCCAGTACTTC. Encoded protein: CASSRSGLNERTQYF.

The chain recombines TRBV19 with TRBJ2-2; 8 bases match TRBD1. CDR1 is LNHDA and CDR2 is SQIVND in the germline V gene (reference sequence). CDR3 size: 16 residues. Losses at the gene ends were 5 bases for V and 0 bases for J; bases not matched to a gene: 5. CDR3 residues: CASSHGTGSNTGELFF. The CDR3 bases are TGTGCCAGTAGTCACGGGACAGGATCGAACACCGGGGAGCTGTTTTTT.

The chain links TRBV19 to TRBJ2-7; 9 positions match TRBD1. V shed 6 bases and J 2 bases; nucleotides not matched to a gene: 2. The CDR3 has 13 residues. The germline V gene encodes CDR1 LNHDA and CDR2 SQIVND (reference sequence). The CDR3 coding sequence is TGTGCCAGTAGGGACAGGGGAACCTACGAGCAGTACTTC. As protein: CASRDRGTYEQYF. The full variable domain, rest sourced from reference TRBV19 and TRBJ2-7, is DGGITQSPKYLFRKEGQNVTLSCEQNLNHDAMYWYRQDPGQGLRLIYYSQIVNDFQKGDIAEGYSVSREKKESFPLTVTSAQKNPTAFYLCASRDRGTYEQYFGPGTRLTVT.

This chain uses TRBV18 with TRBJ2-7; 8 nucleotides match TRBD2. The germline V gene has CDR1 KGHSH and CDR2 LQKENI. The length of the CDR3 is 14 residues. V lost 5 bases and J lost 4; bases outside the gene matches: 7. In DNA form, the CDR3 reads TGTGCCAGCTCAGCTACGGGACTAGTGTACGAGCAGTACTTC. It translates to CASSATGLVYEQYF.